What follows describes a single T cell receptor beta chain. TCRdb re-called the 5' RACE reads and shows each CDR3 protein once, DNA omitted. Found here are fewer than 400,000 distinct CDR3 sequences; the top ten clones hold about 5.2%. This entry comes from a study of T cells expressing NK-cell markers. Study overall: Each TCR beta repertoire originated in sorted T cells that were CD3+CD56+NKG2C+, CD3+CD56+NKG2C- or CD3+CD56-NKG2C+.

The germline gives CDR1 SGHTA, CDR2 FQGNSA. The CDR3 loop spans 15 amino acids. The rearrangement joins TRBV7-2 to TRBJ2-2. Sequencing was done on a sample of blood T cells: a sorted CD56 or NKG2C T cell subset, CD4+ or CD8+ T cells, or bulk PBMC T cells (not recorded which). The receptor was derived from a man aged 18-75 years in good health. CDR3 sequence reads: CASSLVVGTTGELFF.